This T cell receptor (beta chain) comes out of a study of cytomegalovirus exposure and HLA in healthy donors (dated by TCRdb to the late 2010s). Broadly, across the study: According to a later analysis, one platform produced both the 100 to 150 validation repertoires and the 700 or so repertoires of the first cohort. The study aimed to test whether cataloging public T cell receptors could reveal signatures of past pathogen exposure. A separate validation cohort of roughly 120 different subjects was used in addition to the 666-subject first cohort. To predict cytomegalovirus infection status, the study combined high-throughput TCR immunosequencing, statistical association of individual TCRs with disease status, and machine learning. The investigation overall reported the following: A later analysis found that TCRs clustered in the first cohort also tended to co-occur in the 120 validation repertoires, with 90% to 95% of cluster scores above 0. According to the authors, the approach could potentially be generalized to other disease states and immunological phenotypes. In vitro tests confirmed that three of the cytomegalovirus-associated TCR beta chains recognize cytomegalovirus antigens. The classifier was reported to diagnose cytomegalovirus status with high specificity and sensitivity in both the original and validation cohorts. Most TCR sequences were seen in very few donors, while some public TCRs were found in many individuals. In the study, 164 TCR beta chains were listed as associated with cytomegalovirus. A later analysis had no HLA typing for the validation cohort, so co-occurrence there was scored across all 110 or so repertoires.

The donors were included in the validation cohort of some 110 subjects, a group kept apart from the approximately 650-subject first cohort. The library was prepared using the immunoSEQ multiplex PCR assay. For the original study's pipeline: A statistical classification framework was built to diagnose cytomegalovirus status from the catalog of TCR beta chain sequences. TCRdb provides this immuneACCESS table in a form limited to in-frame rearrangements. Some clones are lacking; in checked studies, under half of them reflect an unresolved V gene, and why the rest are absent is not known. D and trimming come from the DNA, and the V and J calls and clone size come from that table. The sample yields around 120,000 clones; 70% to 90% were counted once. In total, the top ten clones hold nearly 6.5% of the sample. This clone was counted between two and nine times. Its antigen is currently not known. Nothing much larger sits one base from this clone, and base qualities are not available.

The receptor was derived from a woman aged 18 to 35 in good health and CMV-seropositive. The sample was PBMCs.

The DNA is as follows: TGTGCCAGCAGATCAGGGTTGAACACTGAAGCTTTCTTT. Its translation is CASRSGLNTEAFF. The rearrangement joined TRBV11-2 to TRBJ1-1; the D segment could be TRBD1, given 5 matching bases. Looking up the germline V gene yields CDR1 SGHAT and CDR2 FQNNGV. From cysteine to phenylalanine, the CDR3 is 13 amino acids long. Left in the record is the CDR3 DNA by itself, 39 bases read in frame from the first base. V drops 6 bases and J drops 0 bases, leaving 8 bases in between. Joined to the reference TRBV11-2 and TRBJ1-1 proteins, this CDR3 gives the full variable domain: EAGVAQSPRYKIIEKRQSVAFWCNPISGHATLYWYQQILGQGPKLLIQFQNNGVVDDSQLPKDRFSAERLKGVDSTLKIQPAKLEDSAVYLCASRSGLNTEAFFGQGTRLTVV.